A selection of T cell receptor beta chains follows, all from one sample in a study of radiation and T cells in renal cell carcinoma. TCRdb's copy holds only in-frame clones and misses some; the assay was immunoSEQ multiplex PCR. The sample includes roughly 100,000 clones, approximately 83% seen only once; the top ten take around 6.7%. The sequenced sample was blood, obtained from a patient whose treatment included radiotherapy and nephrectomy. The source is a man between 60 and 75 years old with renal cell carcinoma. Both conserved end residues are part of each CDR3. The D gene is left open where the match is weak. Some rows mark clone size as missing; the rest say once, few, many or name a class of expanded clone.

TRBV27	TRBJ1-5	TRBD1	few	CASSGTGDGQPQHF	TGTGCCAGCAGCGGGACAGGGGACGGTCAGCCCCAGCATTTT
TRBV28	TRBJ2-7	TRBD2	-	CASGTSGVYEQYF	TGTGCCAGCGGGACTAGCGGGGTCTACGAGCAGTACTTC
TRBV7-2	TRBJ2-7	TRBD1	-	CASSSGQGAHEQYF	TGTGCCAGCAGCTCGGGACAGGGGGCCCACGAGCAGTACTTC
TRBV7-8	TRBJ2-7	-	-	CASSRTDSRSSYEQYF	TGTGCCAGCAGCCGCACGGACTCACGGAGCTCCTACGAGCAGTACTTC
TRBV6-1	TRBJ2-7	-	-	CAITSGDSLYEQYF	TGTGCCATTACATCTGGGGACTCACTCTACGAGCAGTACTTC
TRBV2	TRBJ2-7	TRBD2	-	CASSEPSGRPVYEQYF	TGTGCCAGCAGTGAACCTAGCGGGAGACCAGTCTACGAGCAGTACTTC
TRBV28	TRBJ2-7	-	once	CASSFANEQYF	TGTGCCAGCAGTTTCGCAAACGAGCAGTACTTC
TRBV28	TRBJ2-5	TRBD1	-	CASSFTRGPYGETQYF	TGTGCCAGCAGTTTTACCAGGGGGCCCTATGGGGAGACCCAGTACTTC
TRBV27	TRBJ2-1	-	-	CASSSRTYNEQFF	TGTGCCAGCAGTTCGAGGACCTACAATGAGCAGTTCTTC
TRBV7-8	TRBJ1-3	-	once	CASSLGLGNTIYF	TGTGCCAGCAGCTTAGGGCTTGGAAACACCATATATTTT
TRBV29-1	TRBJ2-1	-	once	CSVADEGLNEQFF	TGCAGCGTTGCGGACGAGGGGCTCAATGAGCAGTTCTTC
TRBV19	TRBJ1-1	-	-	CASSIDPKTPEAFF	TGTGCCAGTAGTATAGATCCTAAGACCCCTGAAGCTTTCTTT
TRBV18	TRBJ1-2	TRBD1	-	CASSLRGTGTPRNYGYTF	TGTGCCAGCTCATTACGAGGGACAGGGACCCCCCGTAACTATGGCTACACCTTC
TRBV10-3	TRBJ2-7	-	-	CAISVGEEGYEQYF	TGTGCCATCAGTGTTGGGGAGGAAGGCTACGAGCAGTACTTC
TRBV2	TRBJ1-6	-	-	CASSLQAYTLHF	TGTGCCAGCAGTCTGCAGGCCTACACCCTCCACTTT
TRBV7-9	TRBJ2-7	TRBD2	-	CASSLRTSGSSYEQYF	TGTGCCAGCAGCTTAAGGACTAGCGGGAGTTCCTACGAGCAGTACTTC
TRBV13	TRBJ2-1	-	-	CASSQTPRNEQFF	TGTGCCAGCAGCCAAACGCCACGAAATGAGCAGTTCTTC
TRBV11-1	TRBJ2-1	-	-	CASSLYREGEQFF	TGTGCCAGCAGCTTATACAGGGAAGGTGAGCAGTTCTTC
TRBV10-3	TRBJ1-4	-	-	CAIKETGEGEKLFF	TGTGCCATCAAAGAAACTGGGGAAGGGGAAAAACTGTTTTTT
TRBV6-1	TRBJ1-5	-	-	CASNPGPRPNQPQHF	TGTGCCAGCAACCCGGGACCCAGACCCAATCAGCCCCAGCATTTT
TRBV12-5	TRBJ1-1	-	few	CASALGNTEAFF	TGTGCTAGTGCTCTGGGGAACACTGAAGCTTTCTTT
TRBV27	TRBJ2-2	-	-	CASSYLSGELFF	TGTGCCAGCAGTTACCTTAGCGGGGAGCTGTTTTTT
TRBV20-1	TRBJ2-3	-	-	CSARGTDTQYF	TGCAGTGCTAGAGGTACAGATACGCAGTATTTT
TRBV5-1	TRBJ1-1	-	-	CASSQSVTGLTEAFF	TGCGCCAGCAGCCAATCCGTAACGGGGCTCACTGAAGCTTTCTTT
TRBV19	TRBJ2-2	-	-	CASSWIHSGLHTGELFF	TGTGCCAGTAGTTGGATTCACTCTGGTTTGCACACCGGGGAGCTGTTTTTT
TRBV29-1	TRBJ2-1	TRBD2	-	CSVEDLGTSGREGEQFF	TGCAGCGTTGAAGATCTGGGGACTAGCGGGAGGGAGGGTGAGCAGTTCTTC
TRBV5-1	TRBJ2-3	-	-	CASSLQPGATDTQYF	TGCGCCAGCAGCTTGCAGCCGGGAGCCACAGATACGCAGTATTTT
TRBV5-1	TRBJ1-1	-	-	CASSSTGYAEAFF	TGCGCCAGCAGTTCAACAGGGTACGCTGAAGCTTTCTTT
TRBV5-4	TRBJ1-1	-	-	CASSSPGRGLNTEAFF	TGTGCCAGCAGCTCCCCGGGCAGAGGGCTGAACACTGAAGCTTTCTTT
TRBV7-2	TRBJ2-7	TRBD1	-	CASSYRQGSYEQYF	TGTGCCAGCAGCTACCGACAGGGCTCCTACGAGCAGTACTTC
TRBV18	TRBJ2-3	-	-	CASSPPYNTDTQYF	TGTGCCAGCTCACCGCCCTACAACACAGATACGCAGTATTTT
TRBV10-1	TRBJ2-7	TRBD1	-	CASSEPGQGRDEQYF	TGCGCCAGCAGTGAACCTGGACAGGGTAGGGACGAGCAGTACTTC
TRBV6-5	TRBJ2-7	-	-	CASRQPGAPYEQYF	TGTGCCAGCAGACAGCCCGGGGCCCCCTACGAGCAGTACTTC
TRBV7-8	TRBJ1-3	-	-	CASSSPSGYSGNTIYF	TGTGCCAGCAGCTCGCCGTCGGGATACTCTGGAAACACCATATATTTT
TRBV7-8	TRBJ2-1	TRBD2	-	CASSLESGSQNRRFF	TGTGCCAGCAGCTTAGAGAGCGGGAGTCAAAACCGGCGGTTCTTC